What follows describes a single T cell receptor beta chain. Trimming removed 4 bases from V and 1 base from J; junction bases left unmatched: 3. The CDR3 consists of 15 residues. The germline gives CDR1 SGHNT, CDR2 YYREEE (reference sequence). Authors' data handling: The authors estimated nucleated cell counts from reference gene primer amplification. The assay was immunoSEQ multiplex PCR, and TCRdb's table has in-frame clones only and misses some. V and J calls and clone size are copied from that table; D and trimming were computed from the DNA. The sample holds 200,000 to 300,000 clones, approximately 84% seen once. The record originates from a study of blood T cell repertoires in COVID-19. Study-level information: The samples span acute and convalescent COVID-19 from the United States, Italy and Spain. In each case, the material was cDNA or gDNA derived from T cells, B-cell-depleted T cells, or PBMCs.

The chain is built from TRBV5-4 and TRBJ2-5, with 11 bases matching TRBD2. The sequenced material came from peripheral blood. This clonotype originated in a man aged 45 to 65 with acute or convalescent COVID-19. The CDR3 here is CASSGLAGLQETQYF. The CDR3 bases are TGTGCCAGCAGCGGACTAGCGGGCCTCCAAGAGACCCAGTACTTC.